These 27 T cell receptor beta chains came from one sample sequenced in a study of T cell changes during pregnancy in multiple sclerosis. The table came from immunoSEQ multiplex PCR; TCRdb's copy has only in-frame clones and leaves some out. The sample yields more than 65,000 clones, around 90% seen once. Here the sequenced sample was CD4+ T cells from peripheral blood mononuclear cells, taken before pregnancy. All receptors derive from a female donor with multiple sclerosis, enrolled in a pregnancy study.

The rearrangement uses TRBV6-5 and TRBJ1-2, with 9 bases that match TRBD1. V lost 6 bases, J lost 8 bases, and 7 bases stayed unmatched. CDR1 and CDR2 from the germline V gene are MNHEY and SVGAGI. The length of the CDR3 is 13 residues. The DNA of the CDR3 is TGTGCCAGCAGCCTACAGGGGGCTGGAGGCTACACCTTC. Its translation: CASSLQGAGGYTF.

This sequence joins TRBV7-3 and TRBJ2-5; 7 bases are a match to TRBD1. Germline trimming cut 3 bases from V and 3 bases from J; bases unmatched to any gene: 1. The CDR3 runs to 13 residues. In germline, CDR1 is SGHTA, CDR2 FQGTGA. Here the CDR3 DNA reads TGTGCCAGCAGCTTGGGGACAGAAGAGACCCAGTACTTC. The encoded protein is CASSLGTEETQYF.

The genes are TRBV28 and TRBJ1-6, with D possibly being TRBD1 (5 bases). Germline CDR1 is MDHEN and CDR2 is SYDVKM. V was pared by 6 bases and J by 5 bases, with 14 bases between. This CDR3 spans 15 amino acids. Here the CDR3 reads CASSIPWGDNSPLHF. In DNA, the CDR3 is TGTGCCAGCAGCATCCCCTGGGGGGATAATTCACCCCTCCACTTT.

This clone was recorded once. The chain carries TRBV18 and TRBJ2-5, with 7 bases that match TRBD1. The germline V gene has CDR1 KGHSH and CDR2 LQKENI. Unmatched junction bases numbered 8, after V lost 0 bases and J lost 4 bases. The CDR3 spans 16 residues. The CDR3 nucleotides are TGTGCCAGCTCACCACCTAAGGGGGCGAAGGTAGAGACCCAGTACTTC. It specifies CASSPPKGAKVETQYF.

The chain has TRBV11-3 and TRBJ2-7; 10 bases map to TRBD2. Per the germline V gene, CDR1 is SGHNT and CDR2 is YENEEA. Losses at the gene ends were 5 bases for V and 1 base for J; bases not matched to a gene: 8. This CDR3 has 16 residues. The CDR3 is CASSPRSGGPSYEQYF. In DNA form, the CDR3 reads TGTGCCAGCAGCCCCCGTAGCGGGGGGCCGTCCTACGAGCAGTACTTC. The full variable domain, with the rest looked up from reference TRBV11-3 and TRBJ2-7, is EAGVVQSPRYKIIEKKQPVAFWCNPISGHNTLYWYLQNLGQGPELLIRYENEEAVDDSQLPKDRFSAERLKGVDSTLKIQPAELGDSAVYLCASSPRSGGPSYEQYFGPGTRLTVT.

The chain combines TRBV10-1 with TRBJ1-3, with D perhaps TRBD1 (6 bases). V was shortened by 1 base and J by 1 base, with 17 bases between the two germline ends. The CDR3 runs to 18 residues. Looked up from germline, CDR1 is WNHNN and CDR2 is SYGVQD (reference sequence). The CDR3 bases are TGCGCCAGCAGTGAGTGGACAGCCCTTAAGGTTTCTGGAAACACCATATATTTT. Encoded protein: CASSEWTALKVSGNTIYF.

The chain couples TRBV10-3 to TRBJ2-1, with D possibly being TRBD2 (5 bases). The CDR3 totals 13 residues. V lost 8 bases and J lost 2, with 10 bases in between. Germline V lookup: CDR1 ENHRY, CDR2 SYGVKD. The CDR3 nucleotides are TGTGCCATCTGGAGCGGCCCCTACAATGAGCAGTTCTTC. Residues: CAIWSGPYNEQFF.

J is TRBJ2-5 and V is TRBV9, with 9 positions matching TRBD1. The CDR3 covers 14 residues. The germline V gene has CDR1 SGDLS and CDR2 YYNGEE. The V and J ends lost 4 bases and 5 bases, in that order; junction bases with no gene match: 6. This CDR3 reads CASSQNRGRETQYF. DNA of the CDR3: TGTGCCAGCAGCCAAAACAGGGGGCGCGAGACCCAGTACTTC.

The chain employs TRBV4-1 and TRBJ2-5; no clear D. The CDR3 is 14 amino acids. CDR1 and CDR2 (germline): MGHRA, YSYEKL. Trimming took 4 bases from V and 5 from J, leaving 14 bases between them. CDR3 sequence: CASSPAGSQETQYF. The CDR3 coding sequence is TGCGCCAGCAGCCCAGCAGGTAGTCAGGAGACCCAGTACTTC.

The chain is built from TRBV5-4 and TRBJ1-1; no clear D. Germline CDR1 and CDR2: SGHNT and YYREEE (reference sequence). V was shortened by 0 bases and J by 2 bases, with 5 bases between the two germline ends. The CDR3 spans 13 residues. The CDR3, as DNA: TGTGCCAGCAGCTTGGAGAGTAACACTGAAGCTTTCTTT. Its protein product is CASSLESNTEAFF.

In its sample, this clone was seen once. V and J are TRBV10-3 and TRBJ2-3; no definite D call. V lost 2 bases to trimming and J lost 0 bases, with 9 bases between them. Germline V gene data show CDR1 as ENHRY and CDR2 as SYGVKD. CDR3 size: 15 residues. CDR3 residues: CAISEVAGSTDTQYF. The CDR3, as DNA: TGTGCCATCAGTGAGGTCGCCGGGAGCACAGATACGCAGTATTTT.

This clone was observed a few times. V gene TRBV7-9 combines with J gene TRBJ1-1; 7 nucleotides align to TRBD1. The CDR3 has 15 amino acids. Germline lookup yields CDR1 SEHNR and CDR2 FQNEAQ (reference sequence). The V and J ends lost 1 base and 1 base, in that order; junction bases with no gene match: 3. The CDR3 sequence is CASSLGGQQNTEAFF. As DNA, the CDR3 is TGTGCCAGCAGCTTAGGGGGACAGCAGAACACTGAAGCTTTCTTT.

The chain has TRBV2 and TRBJ2-3; 10 nucleotides agree with TRBD2. Per the germline V gene, CDR1 is SNHLY and CDR2 is FYNNEI. This CDR3 comprises 14 residues. V trimming: 3 bases; J trimming: 15 bases; junction bases outside the gene matches: 12. CDR3 protein: CASSDLVSGTSVYF. The CDR3 nucleotides read TGTGCCAGCAGTGATCTGGTGTCCGGGACTAGCGTTTATTTT.

This chain connects TRBV4-3 to TRBJ1-2, with TRBD1 matching over 7 bases. The V gene's germline CDR1 is LGHNA and CDR2 YSLEER. The V gene end was trimmed by 1 base and the J gene end by 8 bases; junction bases not matched to a gene: 7. The CDR3 runs 14 residues. Here the CDR3 reads CASSQVTGAAGYTF. The CDR3 nucleotides are TGCGCCAGCAGCCAAGTAACAGGGGCGGCGGGCTACACCTTC.

The chain carries TRBV11-2 and TRBJ1-6; D remains unclear. V lost 1 base, J lost 13 bases, and 11 bases lay in between. This CDR3 is built from 13 residues. Germline V gene data show CDR1 as SGHAT and CDR2 as FQNNGV. The CDR3: CASSLGPRFPLHF. CDR3 nucleotide sequence: TGTGCCAGCAGCTTAGGGCCGAGGTTCCCCCTCCACTTT.

The rearrangement joins TRBV4-2 to TRBJ2-7; D is unclear. Germline-derived CDR1 and CDR2 are LGHNA and YNFKEQ. The CDR3 consists of 15 residues. Between the trimmed V and J ends, which lost 0 bases and 0 bases, there was a span of 9 bases. Here the CDR3 reads CASSQEGGSSYEQYF. The CDR3 DNA reads as TGTGCCAGCAGCCAAGAAGGCGGTAGCTCCTACGAGCAGTACTTC.

This chain uses TRBV7-2 with TRBJ2-7; the match to TRBD1 covers 8 bases. This CDR3 region has 13 residues. With 0 bases clipped from V and 5 bases from J, the junction kept 0 bases outside the gene matches. Germline V CDR1 and CDR2: SGHTA, FQGNSA. As DNA, the CDR3 is TGTGCCAGCAGCTTAGCACAGGGGGACGAGCAGTACTTC. It translates to CASSLAQGDEQYF.

The V call is TRBV5-1, the J call TRBJ2-7; perhaps TRBD2 as D (5 bases). CDR3 length: 15 amino acids. Between the trimmed V and J ends, which lost 8 bases and 6 bases, there was a span of 24 bases. Per germline, CDR1 SGHRS and CDR2 YFSETQ. CDR3 DNA: TGCGCCAGTTCCGCGTACTTGACTAAAGGCAGCGAGCAGTACTTC. Translating gives CASSAYLTKGSEQYF.

The rearrangement uses TRBV27 and TRBJ2-1, with D tentatively TRBD2 (5 bases). Per the germline V gene, CDR1 is MNHEY and CDR2 is SMNVEV (reference sequence). Between the trimmed V and J ends, which lost 2 bases and 5 bases, there was a span of 10 bases. CDR3 length: 14 residues. The DNA for the CDR3 is TGTGCCAGCAGTTTAAAGCGCGGGCACAATGAGCAGTTCTTC. Protein: CASSLKRGHNEQFF.

The chain combines TRBV5-4 with TRBJ2-5, with a tentative D call TRBD1 (5 bases). This CDR3 is built from 14 residues. Germline CDR1 is SGHNT and CDR2 is YYREEE (reference sequence). Trimming cost V 0 bases and J 0 bases, with 6 bases left between them. The CDR3 DNA is TGTGCCAGCAGCTTGGTAGGGGACCAAGAGACCCAGTACTTC. Amino acid sequence: CASSLVGDQETQYF. The full variable domain, in which reference TRBV5-4 and TRBJ2-5 provide the parts outside the CDR3, is ETGVTQSPTHLIKTRGQQVTLRCSSQSGHNTVSWYQQALGQGPQFIFQYYREEENGRGNFPPRFSGLQFPNYSSELNVNALELDDSALYLCASSLVGDQETQYFGPGTRLLVL.

This clone has just one count. The chain employs TRBV6-1 and TRBJ1-5; the D is unclear. CDR1 is MNHNS and CDR2 is SASEGT in the germline V gene. V was shortened by 4 bases and J by 0 bases, with 10 bases between the two germline ends. The CDR3 has 15 amino acids. CDR3 sequence (DNA): TGTGCCAGCAGTGTCGGCGGAGTTAGCAATCAGCCCCAGCATTTT. This encodes CASSVGGVSNQPQHF.

The gene calls are TRBV28 and TRBJ2-1; 9 bases line up with TRBD1. Losses at the gene ends were 7 bases for V and 9 bases for J; bases not matched to a gene: 10. This CDR3 contains 14 residues. The V gene's germline CDR1 is MDHEN and CDR2 SYDVKM. This CDR3 is CASIGQGNSLEQFF. CDR3 sequence (DNA): TGTGCCAGCATAGGACAGGGGAATTCGCTTGAGCAGTTCTTC.

The rearrangement joins TRBV7-2 to TRBJ1-5; the match to TRBD1 covers 8 bases. Looked up from germline, CDR1 is SGHTA and CDR2 is FQGNSA. This CDR3 spans 15 amino acids. With V trimmed by 5 bases and J by 4 bases, 7 bases remained unmatched. The CDR3 sequence: CASSHAGGGNQPQHF. DNA of the CDR3: TGTGCCAGCAGCCACGCAGGGGGCGGGAATCAGCCCCAGCATTTT.

V and J are TRBV5-1 and TRBJ2-3; possible D gene TRBD2, 5 bases. The ends were cut back, 3 bases at V and 8 bases at J, with 13 bases in the middle. This CDR3 has 13 residues. Germline CDR1 is SGHRS and CDR2 is YFSETQ. CDR3 protein: CASSSDPGGTQYF. CDR3 sequence (DNA): TGCGCCAGCAGCTCGGACCCTGGAGGTACGCAGTATTTT.

V and J are TRBV6-1 and TRBJ1-5; no clear D gene. Germline CDR1 MNHNS, CDR2 SASEGT. The CDR3 loop spans 15 amino acids. V lost 6 bases, J lost 0 bases, and 12 bases lay in between. The CDR3 protein is CASRAGIYSNQPQHF. CDR3 nucleotide sequence: TGTGCCAGCAGAGCAGGAATATATAGCAATCAGCCCCAGCATTTT.

V usage is TRBV15 and J usage is TRBJ1-5; 7 bases are shared with TRBD1. With 2 bases clipped from V and 9 bases from J, the junction kept 10 bases outside the gene matches. Germline lookup yields CDR1 LNHNV and CDR2 YYDKDF (reference sequence). The CDR3 extends over 15 amino acids. The CDR3 bases are TGTGCCACCAGCAGAAAAAGACAGGGCCTGGGGCCCCAGCATTTT. This encodes CATSRKRQGLGPQHF.

The chain is built from TRBV5-8 and TRBJ2-3; D is perhaps TRBD1 (5 bases). CDR1 SGHTS and CDR2 YDEGEE come from the germline V gene. The V and J ends lost 0 bases and 0 bases respectively, with 11 bases between them. The CDR3 consists of 16 residues. The chain's CDR3 is CASSLATDTSTDTQYF. CDR3 nucleotides: TGTGCCAGCAGCTTGGCGACAGACACGAGCACAGATACGCAGTATTTT.